This TCR beta chain was found in a study of Graves' ophthalmopathy and Graves' hyperthyroidism. V was shortened by 6 bases and J by 3 bases, with 8 bases between the two germline ends. The CDR3 loop spans 12 amino acids. The germline CDR1 and CDR2 sequences are MNHEY and SMNVEV (reference sequence). The PBMCs had their origin in approximately 10 ml of fresh peripheral blood. The table lists this clonotype with many counts. RNA transcripts provided the template for amplifying TCR beta CDR3 regions. First-round RT-PCR used HTBI primers; second-round multiplex PCR followed. MiXCR, applied by TCRdb to the multiplex PCR reads, yields one record per CDR3 protein. Here the sample spans hundreds of thousands of distinct CDR3 sequences, around a fifth being singletons.

The V and J genes are TRBV27 and TRBJ2-5; D may be TRBD1 (6 bases). Sequenced material: peripheral blood. The source is a woman under 30 with stable Graves' hyperthyroidism. Some clones in this sample may be carry-over from other donors' samples. Here the CDR3 DNA reads TGTGCCAGCAGCGGACAGAAAGAGACCCAGTACTTC. Translating gives CASSGQKETQYF.